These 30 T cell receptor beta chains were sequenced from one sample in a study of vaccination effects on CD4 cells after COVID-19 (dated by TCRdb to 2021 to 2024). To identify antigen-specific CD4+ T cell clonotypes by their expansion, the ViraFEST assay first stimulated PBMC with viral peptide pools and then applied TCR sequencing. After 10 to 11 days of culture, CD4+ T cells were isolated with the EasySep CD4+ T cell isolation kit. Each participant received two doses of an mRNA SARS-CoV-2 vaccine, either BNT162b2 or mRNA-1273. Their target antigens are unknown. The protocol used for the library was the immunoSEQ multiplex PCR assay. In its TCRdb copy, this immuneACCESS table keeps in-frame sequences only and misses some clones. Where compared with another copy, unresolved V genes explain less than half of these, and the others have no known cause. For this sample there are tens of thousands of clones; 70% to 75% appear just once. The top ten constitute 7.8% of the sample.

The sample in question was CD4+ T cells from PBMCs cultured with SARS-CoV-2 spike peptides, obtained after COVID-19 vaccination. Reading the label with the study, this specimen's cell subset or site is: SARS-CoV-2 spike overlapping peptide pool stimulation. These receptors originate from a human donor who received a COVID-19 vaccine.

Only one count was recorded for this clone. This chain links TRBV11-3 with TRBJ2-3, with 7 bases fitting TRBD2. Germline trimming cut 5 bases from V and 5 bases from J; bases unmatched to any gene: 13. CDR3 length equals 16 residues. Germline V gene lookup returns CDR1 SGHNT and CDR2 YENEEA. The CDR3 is CASSPPGLVVLDTQYF. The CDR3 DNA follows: TGTGCCAGCAGCCCCCCCGGACTAGTCGTGCTAGATACGCAGTATTTT.

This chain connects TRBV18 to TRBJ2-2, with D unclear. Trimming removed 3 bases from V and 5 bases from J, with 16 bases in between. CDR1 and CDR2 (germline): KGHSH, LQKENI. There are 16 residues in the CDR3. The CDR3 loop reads CASSPLWPDRTGELFF. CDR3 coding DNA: TGTGCCAGCTCACCTCTATGGCCGGACCGGACCGGGGAGCTGTTTTTT.

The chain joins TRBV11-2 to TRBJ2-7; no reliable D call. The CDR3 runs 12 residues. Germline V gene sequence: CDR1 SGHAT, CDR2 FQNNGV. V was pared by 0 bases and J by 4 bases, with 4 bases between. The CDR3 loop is CASSLDRYEQYF. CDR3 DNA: TGTGCCAGCAGCTTAGATCGGTACGAGCAGTACTTC. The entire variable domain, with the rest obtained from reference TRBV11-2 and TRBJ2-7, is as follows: EAGVAQSPRYKIIEKRQSVAFWCNPISGHATLYWYQQILGQGPKLLIQFQNNGVVDDSQLPKDRFSAERLKGVDSTLKIQPAKLEDSAVYLCASSLDRYEQYFGPGTRLTVT.

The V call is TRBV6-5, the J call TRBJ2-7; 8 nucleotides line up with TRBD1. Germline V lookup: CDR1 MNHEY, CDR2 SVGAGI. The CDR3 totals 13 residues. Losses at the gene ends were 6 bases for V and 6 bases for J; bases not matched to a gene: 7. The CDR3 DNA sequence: TGTGCCAGCAGAATGACAGGGGTGAGCGAGCAGTACTTC. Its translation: CASRMTGVSEQYF.

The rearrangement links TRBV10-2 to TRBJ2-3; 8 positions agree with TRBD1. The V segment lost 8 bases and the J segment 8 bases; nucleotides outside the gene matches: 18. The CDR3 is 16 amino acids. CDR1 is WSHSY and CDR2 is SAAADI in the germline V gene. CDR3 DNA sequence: TGCGCCAGCGGTGGGGGGAACGGACAGGGTGAGGGTACGCAGTATTTT. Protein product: CASGGGNGQGEGTQYF.

The CDR3 bases are TGTGCCAGCAGTCCGCTAGCAACTAATGAAAAACTGTTTTTT. As protein: CASSPLATNEKLFF. The rearrangement joins TRBV6-5 to TRBJ1-4; D ambiguous. Germline V CDR1 and CDR2: MNHEY, SVGAGI. CDR3 length: 14 residues. The V gene lost 5 bases and the J gene lost 0 bases, with 7 bases spanning the gap.

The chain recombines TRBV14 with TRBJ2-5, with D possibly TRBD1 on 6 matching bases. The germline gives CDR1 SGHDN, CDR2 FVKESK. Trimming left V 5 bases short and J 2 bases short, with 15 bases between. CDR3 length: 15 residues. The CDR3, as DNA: TGTGCCAGCAGCTTAGGTCTGACAGGACAAGAGACCCAGTACTTC. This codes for CASSLGLTGQETQYF.

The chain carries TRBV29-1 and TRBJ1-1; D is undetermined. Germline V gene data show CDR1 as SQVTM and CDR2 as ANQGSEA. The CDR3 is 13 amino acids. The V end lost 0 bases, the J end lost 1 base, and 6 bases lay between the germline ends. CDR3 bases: TGCAGCGTTGAAGAAAACAGGAACACTGAAGCTTTCTTT. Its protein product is CSVEENRNTEAFF.

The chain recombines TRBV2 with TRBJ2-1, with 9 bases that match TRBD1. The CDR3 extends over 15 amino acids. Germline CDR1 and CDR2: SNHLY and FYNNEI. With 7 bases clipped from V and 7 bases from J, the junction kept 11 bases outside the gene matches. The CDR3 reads CASNVQGAILNEQFF. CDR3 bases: TGTGCCAGCAACGTACAGGGGGCTATACTTAATGAGCAGTTCTTC.

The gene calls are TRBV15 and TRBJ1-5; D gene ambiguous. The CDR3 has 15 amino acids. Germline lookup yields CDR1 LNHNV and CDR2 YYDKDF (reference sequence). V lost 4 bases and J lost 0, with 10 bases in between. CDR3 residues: CATSTGANSNQPQHF. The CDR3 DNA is TGTGCCACCAGCACTGGTGCGAATAGCAATCAGCCCCAGCATTTT.

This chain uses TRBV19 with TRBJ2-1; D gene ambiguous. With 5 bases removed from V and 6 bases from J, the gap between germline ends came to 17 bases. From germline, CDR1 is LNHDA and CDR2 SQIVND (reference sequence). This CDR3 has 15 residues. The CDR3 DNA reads TGTGCCAGTAGTGACCCCCTGAGAAGAGGCAATGAGCAGTTCTTC. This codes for CASSDPLRRGNEQFF.

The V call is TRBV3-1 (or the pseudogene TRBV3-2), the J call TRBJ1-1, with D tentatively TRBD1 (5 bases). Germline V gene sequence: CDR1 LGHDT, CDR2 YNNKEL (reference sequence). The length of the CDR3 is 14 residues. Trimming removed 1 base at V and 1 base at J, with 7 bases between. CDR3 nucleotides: TGTGCCAGCAGCCAAGTTGGACAGAACACTGAAGCTTTCTTT. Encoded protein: CASSQVGQNTEAFF.

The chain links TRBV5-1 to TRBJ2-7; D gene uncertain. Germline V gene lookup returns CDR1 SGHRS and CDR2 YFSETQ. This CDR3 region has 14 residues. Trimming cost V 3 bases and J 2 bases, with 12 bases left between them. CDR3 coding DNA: TGCGCCAGCAGCTCGTTAAATGGTGCCTACGAGCAGTACTTC. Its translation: CASSSLNGAYEQYF. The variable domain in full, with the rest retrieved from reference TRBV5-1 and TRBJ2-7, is KAGVTQTPRYLIKTRGQQVTLSCSPISGHRSVSWYQQTPGQGLQFLFEYFSETQRNKGNFPGRFSGRQFSNSRSEMNVSTLELGDSALYLCASSSLNGAYEQYFGPGTRLTVT.

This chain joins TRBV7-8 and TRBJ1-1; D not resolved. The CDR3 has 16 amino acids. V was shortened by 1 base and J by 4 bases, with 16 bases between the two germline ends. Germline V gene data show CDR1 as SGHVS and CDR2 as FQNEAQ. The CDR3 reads CASSLEWTGWSTEAFF. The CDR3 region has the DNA TGTGCCAGCAGCTTAGAGTGGACGGGTTGGAGCACTGAAGCTTTCTTT.

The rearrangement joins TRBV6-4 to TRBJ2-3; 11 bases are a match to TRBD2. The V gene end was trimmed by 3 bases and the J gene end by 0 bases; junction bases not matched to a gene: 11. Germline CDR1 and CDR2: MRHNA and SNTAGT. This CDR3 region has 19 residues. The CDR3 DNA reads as TGTGCCAGCAGTGAAGAAGGCGTACTAGCGGGAGACAGCACAGATACGCAGTATTTT. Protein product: CASSEEGVLAGDSTDTQYF.

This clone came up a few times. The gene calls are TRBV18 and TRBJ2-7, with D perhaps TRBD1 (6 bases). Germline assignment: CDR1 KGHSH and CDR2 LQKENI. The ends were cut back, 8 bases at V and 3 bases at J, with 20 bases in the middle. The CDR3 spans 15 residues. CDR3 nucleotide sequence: TGTGCCAGCGCGAATCTACAGGGCAGTTTCTACGAGCAGTACTTC. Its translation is CASANLQGSFYEQYF.

DNA of the CDR3: TGTGCCAGCAGCTCCCTCTCCTACAATGAGCAGTTCTTC. Translating it yields CASSSLSYNEQFF. This chain joins TRBV11-3 and TRBJ2-1; the D is unclear. Germline CDR1 SGHNT, CDR2 YENEEA. V gave up 4 bases and J gave up 0 bases, with 4 bases separating them. The length of the CDR3 is 13 residues.

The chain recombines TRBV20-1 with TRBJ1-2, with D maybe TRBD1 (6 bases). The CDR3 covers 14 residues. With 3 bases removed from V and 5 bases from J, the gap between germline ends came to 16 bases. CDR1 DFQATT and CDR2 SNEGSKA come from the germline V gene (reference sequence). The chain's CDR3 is CSASTGGQGYGYTF. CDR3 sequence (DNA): TGCAGTGCTAGTACCGGGGGGCAGGGTTATGGCTACACCTTC.

The CDR3 sequence is CASRTNENYGYTF. The CDR3 DNA sequence: TGTGCCAGCCGGACAAACGAGAACTATGGCTACACCTTC. The J gene is TRBJ1-2, the V gene TRBV19; D may be TRBD1 (5 bases). This CDR3 is built from 13 residues. Trimming shortened V by 9 bases and J by 2 bases, and 13 bases separated the two germline ends. Germline-derived CDR1 and CDR2 are LNHDA and SQIVND (reference sequence).

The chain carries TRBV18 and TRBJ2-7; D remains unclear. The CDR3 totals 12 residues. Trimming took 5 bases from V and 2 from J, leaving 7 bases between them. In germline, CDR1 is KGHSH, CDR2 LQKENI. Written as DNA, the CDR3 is TGTGCCAGCTCAACGGGCACCTACGAGCAGTACTTC. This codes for CASSTGTYEQYF.

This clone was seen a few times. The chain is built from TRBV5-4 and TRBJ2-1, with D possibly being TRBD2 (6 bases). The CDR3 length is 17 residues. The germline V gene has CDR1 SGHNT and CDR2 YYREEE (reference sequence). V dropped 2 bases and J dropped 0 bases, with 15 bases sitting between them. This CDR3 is CASSLGLPGSSYNEQFF. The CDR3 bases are TGTGCCAGCAGCTTAGGCCTCCCCGGGAGCTCCTACAATGAGCAGTTCTTC.

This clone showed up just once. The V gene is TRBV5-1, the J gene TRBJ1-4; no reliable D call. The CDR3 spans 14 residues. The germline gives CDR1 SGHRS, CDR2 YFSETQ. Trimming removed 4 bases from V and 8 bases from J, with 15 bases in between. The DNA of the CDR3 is TGCGCCAGCAGCCCTGCCCTGACGGGGGAAAAACTGTTTTTT. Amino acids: CASSPALTGEKLFF. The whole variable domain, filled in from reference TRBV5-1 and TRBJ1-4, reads KAGVTQTPRYLIKTRGQQVTLSCSPISGHRSVSWYQQTPGQGLQFLFEYFSETQRNKGNFPGRFSGRQFSNSRSEMNVSTLELGDSALYLCASSPALTGEKLFFGSGTQLSVL.

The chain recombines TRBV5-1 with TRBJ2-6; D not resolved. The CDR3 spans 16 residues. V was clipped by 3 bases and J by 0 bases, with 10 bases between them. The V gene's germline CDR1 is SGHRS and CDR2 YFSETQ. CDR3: CASSSLRISGANVLTF. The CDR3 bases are TGCGCCAGCAGCTCCCTCCGGATCTCTGGGGCCAACGTCCTGACTTTC.

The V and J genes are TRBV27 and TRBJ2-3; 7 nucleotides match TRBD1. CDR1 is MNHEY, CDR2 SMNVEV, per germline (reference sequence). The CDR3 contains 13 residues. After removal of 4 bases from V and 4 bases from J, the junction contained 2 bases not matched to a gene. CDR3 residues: CASSSQGSDTQYF. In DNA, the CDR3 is TGTGCCAGCAGTTCACAGGGGTCAGATACGCAGTATTTT.

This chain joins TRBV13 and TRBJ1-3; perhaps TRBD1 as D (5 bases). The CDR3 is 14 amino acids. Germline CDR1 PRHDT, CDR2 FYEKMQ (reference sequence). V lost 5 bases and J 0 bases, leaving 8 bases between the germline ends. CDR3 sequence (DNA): TGTGCCAGCAGCCAACAGGACTCTGGAAACACCATATATTTT. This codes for CASSQQDSGNTIYF.

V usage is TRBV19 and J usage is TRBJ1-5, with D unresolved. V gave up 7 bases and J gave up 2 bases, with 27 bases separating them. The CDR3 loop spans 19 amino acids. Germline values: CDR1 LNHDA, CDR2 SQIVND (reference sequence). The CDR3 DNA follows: TGTGCCAGTACCCCGGAAGTTTCGTACTGGGGTTTCGGCAATCAGCCCCAGCATTTT. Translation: CASTPEVSYWGFGNQPQHF. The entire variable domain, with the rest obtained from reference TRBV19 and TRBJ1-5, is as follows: DGGITQSPKYLFRKEGQNVTLSCEQNLNHDAMYWYRQDPGQGLRLIYYSQIVNDFQKGDIAEGYSVSREKKESFPLTVTSAQKNPTAFYLCASTPEVSYWGFGNQPQHFGDGTRLSIL.

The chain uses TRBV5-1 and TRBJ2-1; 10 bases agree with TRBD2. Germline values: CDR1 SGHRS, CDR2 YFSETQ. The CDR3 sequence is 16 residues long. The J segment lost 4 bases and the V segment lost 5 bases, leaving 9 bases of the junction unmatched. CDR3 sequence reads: CASRRIAGGSYNEQFF. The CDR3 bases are TGCGCCAGCAGGAGGATAGCGGGAGGTTCATACAATGAGCAGTTCTTC.

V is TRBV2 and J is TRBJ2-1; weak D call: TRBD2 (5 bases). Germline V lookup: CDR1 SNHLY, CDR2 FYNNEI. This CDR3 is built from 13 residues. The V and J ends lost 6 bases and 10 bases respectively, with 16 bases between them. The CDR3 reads CASSREDNVEQFF. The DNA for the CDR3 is TGTGCCAGCAGCCGGGAAGACAATGTGGAGCAGTTCTTC.

Written as DNA, the CDR3 is TGTGCCAGCAGGACCGACAGGGATTGGGACACTGAAGCTTTCTTT. Its translation: CASRTDRDWDTEAFF. The rearrangement joins TRBV2 to TRBJ1-1; 7 bases line up with TRBD1. The V segment lost 6 bases and the J segment 3 bases; nucleotides outside the gene matches: 10. The CDR3 runs 15 residues. The germline V gene has CDR1 SNHLY and CDR2 FYNNEI.

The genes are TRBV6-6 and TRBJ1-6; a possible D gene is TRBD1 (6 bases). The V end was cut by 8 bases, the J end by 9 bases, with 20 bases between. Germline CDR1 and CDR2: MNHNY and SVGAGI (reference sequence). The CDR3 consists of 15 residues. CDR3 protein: CASLKEWGAGSPLHF. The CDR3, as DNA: TGTGCCAGCCTAAAAGAATGGGGGGCTGGTTCACCCCTCCACTTT.